This TCR beta chain was obtained from a study of glioma-infiltrating T cells. Amplification of TCR alpha and beta CDR3 regions from RNA used iRepertoire nested multiplex PCR. In TCRdb, the multiplex PCR reads were re-called with MiXCR into one record per CDR3 protein. The data show about 99,000 distinct CDR3 sequences, under 30% seen once. The V and J ends lost 5 bases and 5 bases respectively, with 8 bases between them. Germline values: CDR1 MNHNS, CDR2 SASEGT. The CDR3 runs to 12 residues. The origin of this receptor is a human donor with low-grade glioma or glioblastoma, undergoing nonglioma brain surgery, or in good health (not recorded which). This sequence joins TRBV6-1 and TRBJ2-3; D not certain. Sequencing was performed on glioma tissue, nonneoplastic brain tissue, or PBMCs (not recorded which). CDR3 in amino acids: CASSWVEDTQYF. The CDR3 DNA reads TGTGCCAGCAGTTGGGTTGAAGATACGCAGTATTTT.